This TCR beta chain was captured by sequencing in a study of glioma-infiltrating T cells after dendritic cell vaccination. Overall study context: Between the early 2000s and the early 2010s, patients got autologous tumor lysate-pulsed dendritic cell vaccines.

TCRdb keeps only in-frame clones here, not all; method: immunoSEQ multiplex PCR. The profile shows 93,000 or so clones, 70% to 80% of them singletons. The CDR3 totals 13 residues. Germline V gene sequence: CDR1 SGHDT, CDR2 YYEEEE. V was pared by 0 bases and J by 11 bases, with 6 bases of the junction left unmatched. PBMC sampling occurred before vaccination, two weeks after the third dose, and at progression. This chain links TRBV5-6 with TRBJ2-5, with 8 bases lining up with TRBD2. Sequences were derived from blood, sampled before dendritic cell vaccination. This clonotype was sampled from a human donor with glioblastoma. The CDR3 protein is CASSLGLAWEQYF. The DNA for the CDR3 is TGTGCCAGCAGCTTGGGACTAGCGTGGGAGCAGTACTTC.